Included here is one T cell receptor (beta chain) sequence, with context. With a J-beta primer mix and a sample-barcoded 5' primer, a second PCR ran about 6 to 11 cycles. MiXCR, run by TCRdb on the 5' RACE reads, gives a single entry per CDR3 protein. The sample includes around 900,000 distinct CDR3 sequences, 45% to 60% of them seen just once. This CDR3 has 16 residues. Germline V gene data show CDR1 as DFQATT and CDR2 as SNEGSKA (reference sequence). V shed 3 bases and J 0 bases; nucleotides not matched to a gene: 7. The source of the sample is a study of blood T cells in healthy people across ages.

The source is a woman aged 55-70 years in good health. The sequencing sample was made of blood. The chain has TRBV20-1 and TRBJ2-1, with 8 bases lining up with TRBD1. CDR3 region: CSASSGTGRSYNEQFF. The CDR3 DNA reads as TGCAGTGCTAGTTCCGGGACAGGTCGCTCCTACAATGAGCAGTTCTTC.